These 5 T cell receptor beta chains were sequenced from one sample in a study of blood T cell repertoires in COVID-19. Sequenced by immunoSEQ multiplex PCR; TCRdb stores in-frame clones only, minus some. Of about 240,000 clones in the sample, approximately 83% were seen once. Input material: PBMCs or T cells enriched from blood (not recorded which). The receptors were gathered from a woman aged 40 to 49 with acute COVID-19.

This clone was counted only a few times. The V and J genes are TRBV18 and TRBJ1-1, with D possibly TRBD1 on 5 matching bases. The V end was cut by 4 bases, the J end by 4 bases, with 16 bases between. Germline V gene lookup returns CDR1 KGHSH and CDR2 LQKENI. The CDR3 runs to 15 residues. CDR3 amino acids: CASSLKIDGGTEAFF. The CDR3 nucleotides read TGTGCCAGCTCACTAAAGATCGACGGGGGCACTGAAGCTTTCTTT. Full variable domain (remainder filled in from reference TRBV18 and TRBJ1-1): NAGVMQNPRHLVRRRGQEARLRCSPMKGHSHVYWYRQLPEEGLKFMVYLQKENIIDESGMPKERFSAEFPKEGPSILRIQQVVRGDSAAYFCASSLKIDGGTEAFFGQGTRLTVV.

The V call is TRBV2, the J call TRBJ1-5; 8 positions agree with TRBD1. CDR1 and CDR2 from the germline V gene are SNHLY and FYNNEI. The CDR3 is 16 residues long. V dropped 4 bases and J dropped 5; count of bases not matched to a gene: 10. The CDR3 here is CASSGPRTGRYQPQHF. CDR3 nucleotide sequence: TGTGCCAGCAGTGGACCCCGGACAGGGAGATATCAGCCCCAGCATTTT.

The gene calls are TRBV18 and TRBJ2-5; 9 bases match TRBD1. Germline V gives CDR1 KGHSH, CDR2 LQKENI. CDR3 length: 12 amino acids. The trim removed 10 bases at V and 2 bases at J, leaving 2 bases unmatched. CDR3 sequence reads: CATGQGQETQYF. The CDR3 DNA follows: TGTGCCACCGGACAGGGGCAAGAGACCCAGTACTTC.

This clone was seen only once. V gene TRBV7-8 combines with J gene TRBJ1-2; D gene uncertain. CDR3 size: 13 residues. V lost 5 bases and J lost 6, with 13 bases in between. Per germline, CDR1 SGHVS and CDR2 FQNEAQ. DNA of the CDR3: TGTGCCAGCAGCCCAAATCCGGGGAATGGCTACACCTTC. This gives the protein CASSPNPGNGYTF.

This clone was counted a single time. V usage is TRBV9 and J usage is TRBJ2-7; 7 bases line up with TRBD1. V shed 3 bases and J 2 bases; nucleotides not matched to a gene: 5. The CDR3 covers 14 residues. Germline V gene lookup returns CDR1 SGDLS and CDR2 YYNGEE. CDR3 coding DNA: TGTGCCAGCAGCGGAGACAGGGTCCCCTACGAGCAGTACTTC. It yields the protein CASSGDRVPYEQYF.